The next 8 T cell receptor beta chains were all read from a single sample in a study of blood T cell repertoires in COVID-19 (dated by TCRdb to about 2020). Libraries came from the immunoSEQ multiplex PCR assay. The source is immuneACCESS, and TCRdb retained only in-frame sequences with V and J called. Part of the clones is not carried over; for the studies checked, unresolved V genes explain less than half of this, and the remainder is unexplained. In all, the sample holds over 200,000 clones, and approximately 88% of those were seen once. The ten largest make up around 3.6% of the sample. Sequenced input: PBMCs or T cells enriched from blood (not recorded which). These receptor sequences come from a woman aged 25 to 39 who had been exposed to COVID-19.

The chain links TRBV12-3 or TRBV12-4 to TRBJ2-7; 7 nucleotides match TRBD1. V lost 6 bases, J lost 2 bases, and 4 bases stayed unmatched. The CDR3 consists of 13 residues. CDR3 sequence: CASRSTGAYEQYF. CDR3 DNA: TGTGCCAGCAGATCAACAGGGGCCTACGAGCAGTACTTC.

The chain combines TRBV29-1 with TRBJ2-5, with 8 bases identical to TRBD2. Per germline, CDR1 SQVTM and CDR2 ANQGSEA. This CDR3 region has 13 residues. Losses at the gene ends were 1 base for V and 4 bases for J; bases not matched to a gene: 2. The chain's CDR3 is CSVEGLAGETQYF. CDR3 in DNA: TGCAGCGTTGAAGGGCTAGCGGGAGAGACCCAGTACTTC.

This clone was picked up one time. The chain recombines TRBV3-1 (or the pseudogene TRBV3-2) with TRBJ1-6, with TRBD1 matching 7 bases. CDR3 length: 15 residues. V was pared by 4 bases and J by 13 bases, with 13 bases of the junction left unmatched. Per the germline V gene, CDR1 is LGHDT and CDR2 is YNNKEL (reference sequence). In nucleotides, the CDR3 is TGTGCCAGCAGCCGACAGACAGGGAGACCGGGGCCCCTCCACTTT. Translation gives CASSRQTGRPGPLHF.

The V gene is TRBV7-8, the J gene TRBJ2-7; 7 bases align to TRBD2. The CDR3 contains 13 residues. Germline values: CDR1 SGHVS, CDR2 FQNEAQ. J gave up 3 bases and V 1 base, and 0 bases lay outside the gene matches. The CDR3 nucleotides are TGTGCCAGCAGCTTAGGGGGGGGCTACGAGCAGTACTTC. Protein product: CASSLGGGYEQYF. Full variable domain (outside the CDR3, taken from reference TRBV7-8 and TRBJ2-7): GAGVSQSPRYKVAKRGQDVALRCDPISGHVSLFWYQQALGQGPEFLTYFQNEAQLDKSGLPSDRFFAERPEGSVSTLKIQRTQQEDSAVYLCASSLGGGYEQYFGPGTRLTVT.

This clone showed up just a few times. V usage is TRBV7-8 and J usage is TRBJ2-1; 7 bases match TRBD2. This CDR3 is built from 18 residues. After removal of 1 base from V and 7 bases from J, the junction contained 16 bases not matched to a gene. The germline CDR1 and CDR2 sequences are SGHVS and FQNEAQ. The CDR3 DNA is TGTGCCAGCAGCTTAGGGGTTCGTAGGCAGAGACTAGCAAATGAGCAGTTCTTC. Translation: CASSLGVRRQRLANEQFF.

The rearrangement uses TRBV6-4 and TRBJ2-1, with D perhaps TRBD2 (7 bases). Trimming left V 3 bases short and J 2 bases short, with 11 bases between. The CDR3 is 15 residues long. Germline CDR1 is MRHNA and CDR2 is SNTAGT. CDR3: CASSDSGGTYNEQFF. In DNA, the CDR3 is TGTGCCAGCAGTGATTCGGGGGGCACCTACAATGAGCAGTTCTTC.

The chain combines TRBV6-4 with TRBJ2-1, with no clear D. The CDR3 runs to 13 residues. Trimming removed 4 bases from V and 5 bases from J, with 9 bases in between. In germline, CDR1 is MRHNA, CDR2 SNTAGT. The CDR3 here is CASSARRDNEQFF. In DNA form, the CDR3 reads TGTGCCAGCAGTGCTCGGAGAGACAATGAGCAGTTCTTC.

This chain connects TRBV5-6 to TRBJ2-7, with TRBD1 identical over 8 bases. The CDR3 runs to 14 residues. The V gene's germline CDR1 is SGHDT and CDR2 YYEEEE. The J segment lost 5 bases and the V segment lost 5 bases, leaving 9 bases of the junction unmatched. This CDR3 reads CASSFIRGLNEQYF. The CDR3 nucleotides read TGTGCCAGCAGTTTTATCAGGGGGCTCAACGAGCAGTACTTC.